The clone carrying this T cell receptor beta chain has only one observation. Antigen specificity is unknown. PCR involved 60 Vbeta and 13 Jbeta primers. Measured with immunoSEQ multiplex PCR; TCRdb has only the in-frame clones, and not every one. Of about 180,000 clones in the sample, roughly four fifths were seen once. The sample originates from a study of cytomegalovirus exposure and HLA in healthy donors. General study findings and limits: Most of the CMV-associated TCR beta chains (in a later analysis) appeared to be HLA-restricted. A later analysis reportedly found fewer N-insertions in an Asian-associated ancestry cluster than the roughly 670-donor mean. In a later analysis, at a false discovery rate of 0.05, roughly 17,000 TCR beta sequences matched HLA alleles.

Germline V gene lookup returns CDR1 LNHDA and CDR2 SQIVND (reference sequence). This CDR3 contains 14 residues. The ends were cut back, 7 bases at V and 2 bases at J, with 13 bases in the middle. V usage is TRBV19 and J usage is TRBJ2-3; no reliable D call. This sequence originates from a man aged 18 to 29 in good health and CMV-seronegative. The sequencing sample was made of PBMCs. CDR3 sequence: CASKDRLNTDTQYF. The CDR3 DNA sequence: TGTGCCAGTAAGGATCGACTGAACACAGATACGCAGTATTTT.